Listed below are T cell receptor beta chains from one sample, sequenced in a study of blood T cells in healthy people across ages. TCRdb passed the 5' RACE reads through MiXCR, listing each CDR3 protein once. Among about a million distinct CDR3 sequences listed, roughly 50% were seen once. The material sequenced was blood. These receptors were collected from a woman aged 55-70 years in good health. CDR3s include the opening cysteine and the closing phenylalanine or tryptophan. D genes are given only for firm matches. Clone sizes are given selectively: once, few, many, or a class where the clone is expanded.

TGTGCCACCAGTTTAGCTAGCGGGGCGGCACGAGAGACCCAGTACTTC CATSLASGAARETQYF TRBV15 TRBD2 16 TRBJ2-5 many
TGCGCCAGCAGCCCAAGTTGGAGCTCTGGGGCCAACGTCCTGACTTTC CASSPSWSSGANVLTF TRBV4-3 - 16 TRBJ2-6 few
TGCGCCAGCAGCCCCCTTGGAGGACAGGGGCCATCGAGCTCCTACGAGCAGTACTTC CASSPLGGQGPSSSYEQYF TRBV4-1 TRBD1 19 TRBJ2-7 -
TGCAGTGCTAGAGATCACGGCCCGACCCCTAGTCGGTACTTC CSARDHGPTPSRYF TRBV20-1 - 14 TRBJ2-7 many
TGCAGTGCTAGGGGGGACAGGGAAACCTACGAGCAGTACTTC CSARGDRETYEQYF TRBV20-1 TRBD1 14 TRBJ2-7 few
TGTGCCAGCAGTTTACGACTAGCGGGAGCGGACACAGATACGCAGTATTTT CASSLRLAGADTDTQYF TRBV28 TRBD2 17 TRBJ2-3 few
TGCAGCATAGGGGGCCTAAGCTATGAGCAGTTCTTC CSIGGLSYEQFF TRBV29-1 TRBD1 12 TRBJ2-1 once
TGTGCCAGCTCGGGCGAGGCTAGCACAGATACGCAGTATTTT CASSGEASTDTQYF TRBV5-4 - 14 TRBJ2-3 few
TGTGCCACCAGTGATCTGACAGACCCCCGCACAGATACGCAGTATTTT CATSDLTDPRTDTQYF TRBV24-1 - 16 TRBJ2-3 -
TGTGCCAGCAGCAAAGTCCGGGAAACACAAGAGACCCAGTACTTC CASSKVRETQETQYF TRBV21-1 - 15 TRBJ2-5 -